The 25 T cell receptor beta chains below were found in one sample sequenced in a study of CD8+ T cells in alopecia areata (dated by TCRdb to 2016 to 2019). This sample's time point label indicates: more than three weeks on oral tofacitinib. The intended sense of this specimen's treatment or condition label: oral pan-JAK inhibitor, 5-10 mg twice daily. The library was built by means of the immunoSEQ multiplex PCR assay. RNA was extracted from all samples and reverse transcribed into cDNA as template for TCR sequencing. The source is immuneACCESS, and TCRdb retained only in-frame sequences with V and J called. Part of the clones is not carried over; for the studies checked, unresolved V genes explain less than half of this, and the remainder is unexplained. Within this sample are about 210,000 clones, with about 58% of them counted one time only. In total, the top ten clones hold roughly 1.5% of the sample.

The source was CD4+ T cells sorted from blood, collected at week 4, from a patient treated with tofacitinib. The receptors here all came from a human donor with alopecia areata.

The chain carries TRBV30 and TRBJ1-1, with no clear D. Germline CDR1 and CDR2: GTSNPN and SVGIG (reference sequence). The CDR3 runs to 14 residues. Trimming took off 0 bases at V and 3 bases at J, with 11 bases between the two ends. In DNA, the CDR3 is TGTGCCTGGAGTGTGGGCCCGTGGGACACTGAAGCTTTCTTT. It codes for CAWSVGPWDTEAFF.

The chain recombines TRBV30 with TRBJ1-1; TRBD1 matches at 7 bases. Germline loops: CDR1 GTSNPN, CDR2 SVGIG (reference sequence). The CDR3 has 12 residues. Trimming at V came to 4 bases and at J to 4 bases, leaving 3 bases not matched to a gene. Here the CDR3 DNA reads TGTGCCTGGAACGCAGGGGGCACTGAAGCTTTCTTT. It is translated as CAWNAGGTEAFF.

This rearrangement joins TRBV5-4 to TRBJ1-1; perhaps TRBD1 as D (5 bases). V lost 3 bases and J 4 bases, leaving 19 bases between the germline ends. The CDR3 has 16 amino acids. CDR1 and CDR2 (germline): SGHNT, YYREEE (reference sequence). The CDR3 bases are TGTGCCAGCAGCTCACCGGGACGCCGGGAGGGCACTGAAGCTTTCTTT. It encodes CASSSPGRREGTEAFF.

This clone occurred once. The J gene is TRBJ1-6, the V gene TRBV7-9; 7 nucleotides line up with TRBD1. The germline gives CDR1 SEHNR, CDR2 FQNEAQ (reference sequence). The CDR3 spans 15 residues. V was pared by 5 bases and J by 7 bases, with 8 bases of the junction left unmatched. The CDR3 region has the DNA TGTGCCAGCAGCCAGGGGGGGCAGGAGAATTCACCCCTCCACTTT. This translates into CASSQGGQENSPLHF. The full variable domain, with the rest looked up from reference TRBV7-9 and TRBJ1-6, is DTGVSQNPRHKITKRGQNVTFRCDPISEHNRLYWYRQTLGQGPEFLTYFQNEAQLEKSRLLSDRFSAERPKGSFSTLEIQRTEQGDSAMYLCASSQGGQENSPLHFGNGTRLTVT.

V is TRBV7-2 and J is TRBJ1-2; D remains ambiguous. The V and J ends lost 3 bases and 7 bases respectively, with 12 bases between them. Germline CDR1 and CDR2: SGHTA and FQGNSA. The CDR3 sequence is 13 residues long. CDR3 in amino acids: CASSFPSFPGYTF. CDR3 DNA sequence: TGTGCCAGCAGCTTTCCCTCATTCCCTGGCTACACCTTC. The entire variable domain, with the rest obtained from reference TRBV7-2 and TRBJ1-2, is as follows: GAGVSQSPSNKVTEKGKDVELRCDPISGHTALYWYRQSLGQGLEFLIYFQGNSAPDKSGLPSDRFSAERTGGSVSTLTIQRTQQEDSAVYLCASSFPSFPGYTFGSGTRLTVV.

V usage is TRBV19 and J usage is TRBJ1-2, with a weak D call TRBD1 (5 bases). This CDR3 is 12 amino acids long. Germline V gives CDR1 LNHDA, CDR2 SQIVND (reference sequence). Trimming shortened V by 2 bases and J by 8 bases, and 9 bases separated the two germline ends. The CDR3 DNA reads TGTGCCAGTAGTATACTCGGGGCCGGCTACACCTTC. Its translation is CASSILGAGYTF.

The chain carries TRBV7-9 and TRBJ1-4, with D perhaps TRBD1 (5 bases). This CDR3 contains 14 residues. Looked up from germline, CDR1 is SEHNR and CDR2 is FQNEAQ (reference sequence). Trimming removed 5 bases at V and 0 bases at J, with 7 bases between. The CDR3 sequence is CASSLGATNEKLFF. In DNA, the CDR3 is TGTGCCAGCAGCCTGGGGGCAACTAATGAAAAACTGTTTTTT.

This clone has only a few counts. This rearrangement joins TRBV7-2 to TRBJ2-3, with D uncertain. Germline-derived CDR1 and CDR2 are SGHTA and FQGNSA. The CDR3 covers 12 residues. Trimming stripped 1 base from V and 3 bases from J, with 2 bases between. The CDR3 spells CASSLGTDTQYF. As DNA, the CDR3 is TGTGCCAGCAGCTTAGGTACAGATACGCAGTATTTT.

The chain uses TRBV5-1 and TRBJ2-1, with D possibly being TRBD1 or TRBD2 (5 bases each). The length of the CDR3 is 13 residues. Trimming cost V 0 bases and J 8 bases, with 9 bases left between them. Germline V gene data show CDR1 as SGHRS and CDR2 as YFSETQ. This chain's CDR3 is CASSLVRDDEQFF. CDR3 nucleotide sequence: TGCGCCAGCAGCTTGGTCAGGGACGATGAGCAGTTCTTC.

The chain couples TRBV29-1 to TRBJ1-4; the D is unclear. Trimming shortened V by 3 bases and J by 8 bases, and 10 bases separated the two germline ends. The CDR3 is 12 residues long. Germline V gene lookup returns CDR1 SQVTM and CDR2 ANQGSEA. DNA for the CDR3: TGCAGCGTTGAGGAGCACGACGAAAAACTGTTTTTT. Protein: CSVEEHDEKLFF.

The chain employs TRBV5-6 and TRBJ2-3; 11 nucleotides match TRBD2. The CDR3 is 19 residues long. V lost 0 bases to trimming and J lost 1 base; unmatched junction nucleotides: 10. Germline values: CDR1 SGHDT, CDR2 YYEEEE. The CDR3 DNA reads as TGTGCCAGCAGCTTGGCCCTAGCGGGGGGACCTCTTGGCACAGATACGCAGTATTTT. This codes for CASSLALAGGPLGTDTQYF.

The V gene is TRBV19, the J gene TRBJ2-6; D is unresolved. Deletions cut 8 bases from V and 2 bases from J, with 7 bases between. Germline loops: CDR1 LNHDA, CDR2 SQIVND (reference sequence). CDR3 size: 13 residues. CDR3 residues: CASGVPGANVLTF. Here the CDR3 DNA reads TGTGCCAGTGGGGTCCCTGGGGCCAACGTCCTGACTTTC. Combining the CDR3 with reference TRBV19 and TRBJ2-6 gives the whole variable domain DGGITQSPKYLFRKEGQNVTLSCEQNLNHDAMYWYRQDPGQGLRLIYYSQIVNDFQKGDIAEGYSVSREKKESFPLTVTSAQKNPTAFYLCASGVPGANVLTFGAGSRLTVL.

In DNA form, the CDR3 reads TGTGCCAGCCGACCAACCGGGACAGCTATGAACTATGGCTACACCTTC. It specifies CASRPTGTAMNYGYTF. The rearrangement uses TRBV25-1 and TRBJ1-2, with 7 positions matching TRBD1. The germline V gene has CDR1 MGHDK and CDR2 SYGVNS. The CDR3 has 16 residues. V shed 8 bases and J 2 bases; nucleotides not matched to a gene: 14.

This clone was seen just once. This chain joins TRBV15 and TRBJ2-4; D perhaps matches TRBD1 (6 bases). Germline V gene lookup returns CDR1 LNHNV and CDR2 YYDKDF (reference sequence). Trimming pared 3 bases from V and 0 bases from J, leaving 15 bases between. The CDR3 is made up of 17 amino acids. This CDR3 reads CATSSLRGGLAKNIQYF. The CDR3 DNA follows: TGTGCCACCAGCAGTCTCAGGGGCGGTTTAGCCAAAAACATTCAGTACTTC. The full variable domain, rest sourced from reference TRBV15 and TRBJ2-4, is DAMVIQNPRYQVTQFGKPVTLSCSQTLNHNVMYWYQQKSSQAPKLLFHYYDKDFNNEADTPDNFQSRRPNTSFCFLDIRSPGLGDTAMYLCATSSLRGGLAKNIQYFGAGTRLSVL.

The CDR3 spells CASSSGNTGELFF. The CDR3, as DNA: TGCGCCAGCAGCAGTGGGAACACCGGGGAGCTGTTTTTT. The chain carries TRBV4-1 and TRBJ2-2; no firm D call. The germline V and J ends were trimmed by 5 bases and 1 base, with 5 bases remaining between them. The germline CDR1 and CDR2 sequences are MGHRA and YSYEKL. This CDR3 contains 13 residues.

At least ten counts were recorded for this clone. The rearrangement uses TRBV13 and TRBJ2-1; D ambiguous. The germline V and J ends were trimmed by 1 base and 3 bases, with 10 bases remaining between them. The CDR3 covers 15 residues. CDR1 is PRHDT and CDR2 is FYEKMQ in the germline V gene (reference sequence). The CDR3 region has the DNA TGTGCCAGCAGCTTAGTAGGGAAGGGCTACAATGAGCAGTTCTTC. Translating gives CASSLVGKGYNEQFF. The full variable domain, in which reference TRBV13 and TRBJ2-1 provide the parts outside the CDR3, is AAGVIQSPRHLIKEKRETATLKCYPIPRHDTVYWYQQGPGQDPQFLISFYEKMQSDKGSIPDRFSAQQFSDYHSELNMSSLELGDSALYFCASSLVGKGYNEQFFGPGTRLTVL.

As DNA, the CDR3 is TGTGCCATCAGTCTCAGGGGGCGCGACACTGAAGCTTTCTTT. Translating gives CAISLRGRDTEAFF. This chain joins TRBV10-3 and TRBJ1-1; 8 bases are shared with TRBD1. Germline-derived CDR1 and CDR2 are ENHRY and SYGVKD. V lost 5 bases and J lost 3; bases outside the gene matches: 5. CDR3 length: 14 residues.

The V and J genes are TRBV2 and TRBJ2-2, with TRBD2 identical over 7 bases. Trimming cost V 8 bases and J 5 bases; bases outside gene matches: 11. The germline CDR1 and CDR2 sequences are SNHLY and FYNNEI. The CDR3 contains 15 residues. CDR3 sequence (DNA): TGTGCCAGCGACTACACCGGACTAGGTACCGGGGAGCTGTTTTTT. The encoded protein is CASDYTGLGTGELFF.

CDR3 DNA: TGTGCCAGCAGCTCATCTTACACCGGGGAGCTGTTTTTT. This codes for CASSSSYTGELFF. The rearrangement links TRBV11-2 to TRBJ2-2, with D hard to call. CDR3 length: 13 residues. Per the germline V gene, CDR1 is SGHAT and CDR2 is FQNNGV. V gave up 4 bases and J gave up 3 bases, with 6 bases separating them.

The CDR3 loop reads CSVEVAASGDYEQYF. DNA of the CDR3: TGCAGCGTTGAAGTTGCGGCTAGCGGGGACTACGAGCAGTACTTC. V is TRBV29-1 and J is TRBJ2-7; 9 bases map to TRBD2. The CDR3 is 15 amino acids. Unmatched junction bases numbered 7, after V lost 1 base and J lost 3 bases. Germline lookup yields CDR1 SQVTM and CDR2 ANQGSEA.

The chain couples TRBV27 to TRBJ1-2, with 9 nucleotides matching TRBD1. After removal of 6 bases from V and 4 bases from J, the junction contained 9 bases not matched to a gene. The CDR3 runs to 15 residues. Germline V lookup: CDR1 MNHEY, CDR2 SMNVEV (reference sequence). Here the CDR3 DNA reads TGTGCCAGCAGCCTACAGGGGGCGAGGTCCTATGGCTACACCTTC. Amino acids: CASSLQGARSYGYTF.

This chain links TRBV23-1 with TRBJ2-3, with 8 positions matching TRBD1. TRBV23-1 is identified as an open reading frame with a role that is uncertain. The CDR3 runs 15 residues. The junction had 5 bases not matched to a gene; V was cut back by 4 bases and J by 2 bases. CDR3 loop: CASSPDRGITDTQYF. The CDR3 DNA is TGCGCCAGCAGTCCTGACAGGGGCATCACAGATACGCAGTATTTT.

The V gene is TRBV30, the J gene TRBJ1-6; D might be TRBD1 (5 bases). CDR1 GTSNPN and CDR2 SVGIG come from the germline V gene (reference sequence). The ends were cut back, 3 bases at V and 7 bases at J, with 10 bases in the middle. The CDR3 runs to 13 residues. CDR3 amino acids: CAWRSGDNSPLHF. Here the CDR3 DNA reads TGTGCCTGGAGGTCGGGGGACAATTCACCCCTCCACTTT.

The chain carries TRBV6-5 and TRBJ2-1; D remains ambiguous. The germline CDR1 and CDR2 sequences are MNHEY and SVGAGI. The V and J ends lost 5 bases and 7 bases respectively, with 15 bases between them. The CDR3 runs to 14 residues. CDR3 bases: TGTGCCAGCAGTAGGACCCCTAGTGGAAATGAGCAGTTCTTC. The encoded protein is CASSRTPSGNEQFF.

This chain links TRBV9 with TRBJ2-3; possible D gene TRBD2, 5 bases. CDR3 length: 16 residues. Trimming left V 0 bases short and J 0 bases short, with 11 bases between. Germline V lookup: CDR1 SGDLS, CDR2 YYNGEE. The CDR3, as DNA: TGTGCCAGCAGCGTAGTTGGCGGGCCTAGCACAGATACGCAGTATTTT. This encodes CASSVVGGPSTDTQYF.